This T cell receptor beta chain was captured by sequencing in a study of radiotherapy plus CTLA-4 blockade in lung cancer listed by TCRdb under 2018. For context, the study as a whole: Among enrolled patients, 15% to 20% had an objective response and 31% reached disease control.

General conclusions and limits of the study: TCR clones derived from tumors expanded in peripheral blood after treatment with radiotherapy and ipilimumab. The strongest predictors of response were reported to be early dynamic shifts in blood T cell clones along with a rise in serum interferon-beta following radiation.

From cysteine to phenylalanine, the CDR3 is 12 amino acids long. Here the CDR3 DNA is all that survives: 36 bases in frame from base 1. Reading the germline V gene gives CDR1 SQVTM and CDR2 ANQGSEA. For this chain, trimming is 5 bases at the V end and 4 bases at the J end, and the number of junction bases without a gene match is 3. Receptor libraries were prepared by the immunoSEQ multiplex PCR assay. TCRdb holds this immuneACCESS table with in-frame rearrangements only. Some clones are missing; in checked studies, unresolved V genes explain under half, and the rest has no known cause. Recorded for this sample are 70,000 to 90,000 clones; around 81% of them occurred a single time. The top ten constitute approximately 22% of the sample. Focal radiation therapy combined with CTLA-4 blockade (ipilimumab) was tested in patients with chemo-refractory metastatic non-small-cell lung cancer. Regarding this clone: There is no known antigen for this receptor. Qualities for individual bases were not recorded, and no much larger clone is one base off.

The TCR comes from a human donor with non-small cell lung cancer whose response to radiotherapy plus ipilimumab could not be evaluated. Some clones in this sample may be carry-over from other donors' samples. The sequence joins TRBV29-1 to TRBJ1-2, and 8 junction bases match TRBD1. This sample comprised peripheral blood, obtained from a patient treated with radiotherapy plus ipilimumab. Here the CDR3 is given as CSVRGTGYGYTF. DNA sequence: TGCAGCGTTCGGGGGACAGGCTATGGCTACACCTTC.